The 29 T cell receptor beta chains below were found in one sample sequenced in a study of CD8 T cells in Susac syndrome (dated by TCRdb to between 2018 and 2020). Libraries were built with the immunoSEQ multiplex PCR assay. RNA was extracted using the RNeasy kit, and roughly 0.45 to 1 microgram was reverse transcribed with random hexamers. TCRdb reanalyzed the raw reads on its own, using fastp at Q25 for trimming and MiXCR for clone calling, and kept in-frame beta chains. Duplicate CDR3 protein sequences are folded into a single record with the most common DNA and genes. The sample has about 280,000 distinct CDR3 sequences on record, approximately 84% of them singletons. The ten biggest clones cover around 0.12% of the sample. The material sequenced was CD8+ T cells from PBMCs. These receptors were taken from a human donor with multiple sclerosis.

The rearrangement uses TRBV12-3 or TRBV12-4 and TRBJ2-2; 12 nucleotides match TRBD1. With 8 bases clipped from V and 6 bases from J, the junction kept 1 base outside the gene matches. The CDR3 is 13 residues long. The DNA of the CDR3 is TGTGCCAGCGGGGACAGGGGGCCCGGGGAGCTGTTTTTT. This codes for CASGDRGPGELFF.

In regard to this clonotype: The junction differs from germline at one of its ends, possibly a read error. The rearrangement links TRBV27 to TRBJ2-1; 8 bases line up with TRBD2. Germline CDR1 is MNHEY and CDR2 is SMNVEV (reference sequence). This CDR3 has 16 amino acids. CDR3 sequence: CASSSELADSHNEQFF. The CDR3 region has the DNA TGTGCCAGCAGTTCAGAACTAGCGGACTCCCACAATGAGCAGTTCTTC.

The chain combines TRBV15 with TRBJ2-2; TRBD1 matches 8 bases. The J segment lost 5 bases and the V segment lost 3 bases, leaving 5 bases of the junction unmatched. CDR3 length: 15 residues. CDR1 is LNHNV and CDR2 is YYDKDF in the germline V gene (reference sequence). The CDR3 loop reads CATSRDRAGTGELFF. The CDR3 nucleotides read TGTGCCACCAGCAGGGACAGGGCTGGAACCGGGGAGCTGTTTTTT.

To note about this clonotype: Its ends do not fully match the called genes, so a read error is possible. V gene TRBV5-8 combines with J gene TRBJ2-7; 7 bases line up with TRBD1. The germline CDR1 and CDR2 sequences are SGHTS and YDEGEE. The CDR3 is made up of 15 amino acids. For the CDR3, the DNA is TGCGCCAGCAGCCCCACTCAGGGGGAATACTCCGAGCAGTACTTC. Residues: CASSPTQGEYSEQYF.

This chain connects TRBV5-1 to TRBJ2-7; D not resolved. The CDR3 spans 15 residues. Trimming removed 0 bases from V and 3 bases from J, with 13 bases in between. From germline, CDR1 is SGHRS and CDR2 YFSETQ. CDR3 nucleotides: TGCGCCAGCAGCTTGGAAGGGTTCCGCAACTACGAGCAGTACTTC. Residues: CASSLEGFRNYEQYF.

The chain links TRBV28 to TRBJ1-1; D unclear. Trimming left V 7 bases short and J 8 bases short, with 17 bases between. Germline loops: CDR1 MDHEN, CDR2 SYDVKM. The CDR3 is made up of 13 amino acids. CDR3 DNA: TGTGCCAGCACCAAGGAGGGTCCCATAGAAGCTTTCTTT. This codes for CASTKEGPIEAFF.

The J gene is TRBJ1-1, the V gene TRBV12-3 or TRBV12-4; 8 nucleotides line up with TRBD1. The CDR3 loop spans 14 amino acids. V shed 6 bases, J shed 0 bases, and the junction held 3 bases outside the gene matches. CDR3 sequence reads: CASRYRGMNTEAFF. CDR3 sequence (DNA): TGTGCCAGCAGGTACAGGGGGATGAACACTGAAGCTTTCTTT.

This clonotype was counted once. The rearrangement uses TRBV28 and TRBJ2-2; the match to TRBD1 covers 8 bases. The CDR3 covers 16 residues. V was pared by 6 bases and J by 2 bases, with 8 bases of the junction left unmatched. Per the germline V gene, CDR1 is MDHEN and CDR2 is SYDVKM. CDR3 sequence: CASRRQGFSNTGELFF. CDR3 bases: TGTGCCAGCAGACGACAGGGGTTTAGTAACACCGGGGAGCTGTTTTTT.

This clonotype has more than one count but fewer than ten. The V and J genes are TRBV19 and TRBJ2-7; TRBD1 matches 8 bases. Germline V gene lookup returns CDR1 LNHDA and CDR2 SQIVND (reference sequence). V was clipped by 5 bases and J by 3 bases; unmatched bases: 6. The CDR3 length is 14 residues. CDR3 region: CASSPRQGSYEQYF. CDR3 in DNA: TGTGCCAGTAGTCCCAGACAGGGGAGCTACGAGCAGTACTTC.

The CDR3 sequence: CASSPTRGFIGELFF. The CDR3 bases are TGTGCCAGCAGCCCTACCAGGGGATTCATCGGGGAGCTGTTTTTT. The rearrangement links TRBV4-2 to TRBJ2-2; tentative D call: TRBD1 (6 bases). V lost 4 bases and J 7 bases, leaving 16 bases between the germline ends. Germline CDR1 and CDR2: LGHNA and YNFKEQ. The CDR3 sequence is 15 residues long.

There are a few counts of this clonotype. The chain employs TRBV5-1 and TRBJ2-7; D possibly corresponds to TRBD2 (6 bases). Germline V gene data show CDR1 as SGHRS and CDR2 as YFSETQ. The V gene lost 0 bases and the J gene lost 1 base, with 11 bases spanning the gap. There are 15 residues in the CDR3. The CDR3 DNA follows: TGCGCCAGCAGCTTGGAGGGAGGCCTATCCTACGAGCAGTACTTC. Protein: CASSLEGGLSYEQYF. Drawing the rest from reference TRBV5-1 and TRBJ2-7, the complete variable domain is KAGVTQTPRYLIKTRGQQVTLSCSPISGHRSVSWYQQTPGQGLQFLFEYFSETQRNKGNFPGRFSGRQFSNSRSEMNVSTLELGDSALYLCASSLEGGLSYEQYFGPGTRLTVT.

The chain uses TRBV9 and TRBJ1-3, with 8 bases lining up with TRBD1. This CDR3 contains 16 residues. With V trimmed by 3 bases and J by 3 bases, 8 bases remained unmatched. Germline CDR1 and CDR2: SGDLS and YYNGEE. CDR3 in amino acids: CASSGTGPGFGNTIYF. In nucleotides, the CDR3 is TGTGCCAGCAGCGGGACAGGGCCAGGCTTTGGAAACACCATATATTTT.

This clonotype has a handful of counts. The chain couples TRBV7-2 to TRBJ2-3; 8 nucleotides line up with TRBD2. The trim removed 3 bases at V and 0 bases at J, leaving 11 bases unmatched. Germline V lookup: CDR1 SGHTA, CDR2 FQGNSA. There are 18 residues in the CDR3. The CDR3 DNA follows: TGTGCCAGCAGCTTGGGGACTAGTGGGTCCGTTAGCACAGATACGCAGTATTTT. It translates to CASSLGTSGSVSTDTQYF. The variable domain in full, with the rest retrieved from reference TRBV7-2 and TRBJ2-3, is GAGVSQSPSNKVTEKGKDVELRCDPISGHTALYWYRQSLGQGLEFLIYFQGNSAPDKSGLPSDRFSAERTGGSVSTLTIQRTQQEDSAVYLCASSLGTSGSVSTDTQYFGPGTRLTVL.

The chain recombines TRBV7-9 with TRBJ2-7; a possible D gene is TRBD2 (5 bases). The germline V gene encodes CDR1 SEHNR and CDR2 FQNEAQ (reference sequence). The CDR3 spans 15 residues. Trimming stripped 3 bases from V and 3 bases from J, with 15 bases between. Here the CDR3 reads CASSLGSAGYYEQYF. In DNA, the CDR3 is TGTGCCAGCAGCTTGGGGAGCGCAGGATACTACGAGCAGTACTTC. Based on the CDR3 plus reference TRBV7-9 and TRBJ2-7, the full variable domain is DTGVSQNPRHKITKRGQNVTFRCDPISEHNRLYWYRQTLGQGPEFLTYFQNEAQLEKSRLLSDRFSAERPKGSFSTLEIQRTEQGDSAMYLCASSLGSAGYYEQYFGPGTRLTVT.

The chain joins TRBV3-1 to TRBJ2-7; 7 nucleotides agree with TRBD1. The CDR3 has 15 residues. Looked up from germline, CDR1 is LGHDT and CDR2 is YNNKEL (reference sequence). Trimming took 0 bases from V and 0 from J; bases not matched to a gene: 2. CDR3 bases: TGTGCCAGCAGCCAAGAGGGACAGATCTCCTACGAGCAGTACTTC. Translating gives CASSQEGQISYEQYF.

The chain uses TRBV25-1 and TRBJ2-1; D call uncertain. This CDR3 is 12 amino acids long. The V gene lost 5 bases and the J gene lost 8 bases, with 10 bases spanning the gap. In germline, CDR1 is MGHDK, CDR2 SYGVNS. The CDR3 spells CASSTIGYEQFF. DNA for the CDR3: TGTGCCAGCAGTACAATCGGCTATGAGCAGTTCTTC. The whole variable domain, remainder taken from reference TRBV25-1 and TRBJ2-1, is EADIYQTPRYLVIGTGKKITLECSQTMGHDKMYWYQQDPGMELHLIHYSYGVNSTEKGDLSSESTVSRIRTEHFPLTLESARPSHTSQYLCASSTIGYEQFFGPGTRLTVL.

The gene calls are TRBV19 and TRBJ2-1; D gene uncertain. Germline lookup yields CDR1 LNHDA and CDR2 SQIVND (reference sequence). Trimming pared 1 base from V and 0 bases from J, leaving 7 bases between. The CDR3 totals 15 residues. CDR3 nucleotide sequence: TGTGCCAGTAGTATAGTAAGGCTCTCCTACAATGAGCAGTTCTTC. Translated, it gives CASSIVRLSYNEQFF.

The genes are TRBV5-1 and TRBJ1-5; TRBD1 matches at 10 bases. Germline CDR1 and CDR2: SGHRS and YFSETQ. After removal of 4 bases from V and 4 bases from J, the junction contained 5 bases not matched to a gene. This CDR3 spans 15 amino acids. The CDR3 region has the DNA TGCGCCAGCAGCCTGACAGGGGGCCTTAATCAGCCCCAGCATTTT. It is translated as CASSLTGGLNQPQHF.

This clonotype has just a few counts. The chain links TRBV4-1 to TRBJ2-2, with 7 bases identical to TRBD2. Germline lookup yields CDR1 MGHRA and CDR2 YSYEKL. The CDR3 totals 19 residues. V lost 4 bases and J lost 1; bases outside the gene matches: 15. CDR3 DNA sequence: TGCGCCAGCAGCCCCCGAGGGGTTGGCGGGAGTGGGAACACCGGGGAGCTGTTTTTT. Protein: CASSPRGVGGSGNTGELFF.

The rearrangement joins TRBV12-3 or TRBV12-4 to TRBJ2-5, with D possibly being TRBD1 or TRBD2 (5 bases each). Trimming took off 3 bases at V and 5 bases at J, with 22 bases between the two ends. This CDR3 comprises 17 residues. This chain's CDR3 is CASSFVSETQEGETQYF. CDR3 nucleotides: TGTGCCAGCAGTTTCGTATCGGAGACCCAAGAGGGGGAGACCCAGTACTTC.

Note on this clonotype: The junction shows a germline mismatch at one end, possibly a read error. The genes are TRBV27 and TRBJ1-4, with D uncertain. Germline V lookup: CDR1 MNHEY, CDR2 SMNVEV (reference sequence). The CDR3 consists of 13 residues. The CDR3, as DNA: TGTGCCAGCAGCTACCTCCCCCCTGAAAAACTGCTTTTT. It specifies CASSYLPPEKLLF. The entire variable domain, with the rest obtained from reference TRBV27 and TRBJ1-4, is as follows: EAQVTQNPRYLITVTGKKLTVTCSQNMNHEYMSWYRQDPGLGLRQIYYSMNVEVTDKGDVPEGYKVSRKEKRNFPLILESPSPNQTSLYFCASSYLPPEKLLFGSGTQLSVL.

Here the CDR3 DNA reads TGTGCCAGCAGCCCCCGGACAGCCTATGGCTACACCTTC. This sequence encodes CASSPRTAYGYTF. This chain links TRBV9 with TRBJ1-2, with a possible D match to TRBD1 (6 bases). The CDR3 has 13 residues. V lost 4 bases and J 4 bases, leaving 11 bases between the germline ends. Per germline, CDR1 SGDLS and CDR2 YYNGEE. Combining the CDR3 with reference TRBV9 and TRBJ1-2 gives the whole variable domain DSGVTQTPKHLITATGQRVTLRCSPRSGDLSVYWYQQSLDQGLQFLIQYYNGEERAKGNILERFSAQQFPDLHSELNLSSLELGDSALYFCASSPRTAYGYTFGSGTRLTVV.

The chain carries TRBV7-9 and TRBJ1-1, with D unclear. Trimming cost V 4 bases and J 6 bases, with 12 bases left between them. Per germline, CDR1 SEHNR and CDR2 FQNEAQ (reference sequence). The CDR3 is made up of 13 amino acids. As DNA, the CDR3 is TGTGCCAGCAGCTCGGACGGCATTCCTGAAGCTTTCTTT. Translated, it gives CASSSDGIPEAFF.

The V call is TRBV20-1, the J call TRBJ2-5; TRBD2 agrees at 10 bases. Germline V gene sequence: CDR1 DFQATT, CDR2 SNEGSKA (reference sequence). With 4 bases clipped from V and 5 bases from J, the junction kept 7 bases outside the gene matches. This CDR3 has 14 residues. DNA for the CDR3: TGCAGTGCTACTAGCGGGAGAGGGGGGGAGACCCAGTACTTC. Translated: CSATSGRGGETQYF.

The V and J genes are TRBV27 and TRBJ2-7; D is ambiguous. Looked up from germline, CDR1 is MNHEY and CDR2 is SMNVEV (reference sequence). The length of the CDR3 is 13 residues. Trimming took 0 bases from V and 6 from J, leaving 9 bases between them. The DNA of the CDR3 is TGTGCCAGCAGTTTATCCCCGGCAACCGAGCAGTACTTC. It encodes CASSLSPATEQYF.

The rearrangement joins TRBV9 to TRBJ2-1; 12 positions agree with TRBD2. The CDR3 has 15 residues. Per the germline V gene, CDR1 is SGDLS and CDR2 is YYNGEE. Trimming removed 3 bases from V and 5 bases from J; junction bases left unmatched: 3. The CDR3 protein is CASSASGRADNEQFF. As DNA, the CDR3 is TGTGCCAGCAGCGCTAGCGGGAGGGCCGACAATGAGCAGTTCTTC.

The rearrangement uses TRBV3-1 and TRBJ2-7; TRBD1 might be the D (5 bases). This CDR3 is built from 12 residues. V lost 6 bases and J lost 3, with 9 bases in between. Germline V lookup: CDR1 LGHDT, CDR2 YNNKEL (reference sequence). The CDR3 reads CASSKGHYEQYF. Written as DNA, the CDR3 is TGTGCCAGCAGTAAGGGGCACTACGAGCAGTACTTC.

The chain links TRBV5-1 to TRBJ2-1; 7 bases agree with TRBD2. CDR3 length: 15 amino acids. The junction had 8 bases not matched to a gene; V was cut back by 1 base and J by 7 bases. The germline CDR1 and CDR2 sequences are SGHRS and YFSETQ. The CDR3 loop is CASSLLPSGGNEQFF. CDR3 sequence (DNA): TGCGCCAGCAGCTTGCTTCCTAGCGGTGGGAATGAGCAGTTCTTC.

The chain joins TRBV7-9 to TRBJ1-1; the D is unclear. Trimming took 5 bases from V and 2 from J, leaving 6 bases between them. The CDR3 runs to 12 residues. Germline V gene lookup returns CDR1 SEHNR and CDR2 FQNEAQ (reference sequence). The CDR3 region is CASSPFNTEAFF. The CDR3 coding sequence is TGTGCCAGCAGCCCTTTTAACACTGAAGCTTTCTTT.